Each of the 27 T cell receptor beta chains below was sequenced from the same sample in a study of vaccination effects on CD4 cells after COVID-19. Clones were read by immunoSEQ multiplex PCR, and TCRdb kept only the in-frame ones, dropping some. Seen here are roughly 24,000 clones, roughly 76% observed once, and the top ten hold around 17%. These receptors' targets are unknown. ViraFEST assay sequencing came after antigen-specific CD4+ T cells were expanded with viral peptide pools. At the end of over 8 days of culture, CD4+ T cells were isolated. A PCR test confirmed that the person had SARS-CoV-2 infection between March and December 2020. The specimen comprised CD4+ T cells from PBMCs cultured with SARS-CoV-2 spike peptides, sampled before COVID-19 vaccination. These receptors came from a human donor who had a prior SARS-CoV-2 infection.

The CDR3 nucleotides are TGCGCCAGCAGCAGAGAGGACGGAGTTTACGAGCAGTACTTC. Translating it yields CASSREDGVYEQYF. The chain has TRBV5-1 and TRBJ2-7; D is unclear. Trimming shortened V by 4 bases and J by 4 bases, and 15 bases separated the two germline ends. The CDR3 loop spans 14 amino acids. CDR1 and CDR2 (germline): SGHRS, YFSETQ.

This clone was recorded only once. V is TRBV5-1 and J is TRBJ2-5, with TRBD2 identical over 8 bases. Losses at the gene ends were 1 base for V and 4 bases for J; bases not matched to a gene: 6. The CDR3 loop spans 15 amino acids. Germline V lookup: CDR1 SGHRS, CDR2 YFSETQ. CDR3 sequence reads: CASSLIGGALETQYF. CDR3 bases: TGCGCCAGCAGCTTGATCGGGGGGGCCCTAGAGACCCAGTACTTC.

The rearrangement links TRBV18 to TRBJ2-3, with TRBD1 matching over 8 bases. This CDR3 spans 16 amino acids. Per germline, CDR1 KGHSH and CDR2 LQKENI. J lost 8 bases, V lost 11 bases, and 21 bases had no gene match. The CDR3: CAGRHASSPQGVTQYF. CDR3 coding DNA: TGTGCCGGGCGTCATGCCAGCTCACCACAGGGGGTTACGCAGTATTTT.

The rearrangement uses TRBV12-5 and TRBJ2-2, with 10 positions matching TRBD1. This CDR3 contains 17 residues. J was trimmed by 5 bases and V by 3 bases; bases with no gene match: 9. Germline values: CDR1 LGHNT, CDR2 FRNRAP. CDR3 sequence: CASGLTPGQGGTGELFF. In DNA form, the CDR3 reads TGTGCTAGTGGTTTAACCCCCGGACAGGGGGGGACCGGGGAGCTGTTTTTT.

The rearrangement links TRBV19 to TRBJ2-7; D not resolved. The ends were cut back, 5 bases at V and 1 base at J, with 6 bases in the middle. The CDR3 is 12 amino acids. Germline CDR1 and CDR2: LNHDA and SQIVND (reference sequence). The CDR3 loop reads CASSAGSYEQYF. The CDR3 bases are TGTGCCAGTAGTGCCGGTTCCTACGAGCAGTACTTC.

This clone was seen only once. The V gene is TRBV5-6, the J gene TRBJ1-1, with D perhaps TRBD1 (6 bases). V dropped 2 bases and J dropped 4 bases, with 15 bases sitting between them. This CDR3 spans 15 amino acids. The germline gives CDR1 SGHDT, CDR2 YYEEEE. CDR3 sequence (DNA): TGTGCCAGCAGCTTACCAGGGGTTTTAAGCACTGAAGCTTTCTTT. Amino acids: CASSLPGVLSTEAFF.

The J gene is TRBJ1-3, the V gene TRBV4-1; D gene ambiguous. Germline values: CDR1 MGHRA, CDR2 YSYEKL. The CDR3 extends over 14 amino acids. Trimming took 0 bases from V and 3 from J, leaving 6 bases between them. The chain's CDR3 is CASSQDSRGNTIYF. In DNA, the CDR3 is TGCGCCAGCAGCCAAGATAGTCGTGGAAACACCATATATTTT.

The chain is built from TRBV5-5 and TRBJ2-7, with 9 nucleotides matching TRBD1. J lost 2 bases, V lost 3 bases, and 3 bases had no gene match. The CDR3 totals 14 residues. The germline CDR1 and CDR2 sequences are SGHKS and YYEKEE (reference sequence). CDR3 DNA sequence: TGTGCCAGCAGCTCCGGGACAGGGACCTACGAGCAGTACTTC. Residues: CASSSGTGTYEQYF.

This chain connects TRBV7-6 to TRBJ2-1; 9 bases fit TRBD2. J gave up 5 bases and V 1 base, and 3 bases lay outside the gene matches. CDR1 is SGHVS and CDR2 is FNYEAQ in the germline V gene. This CDR3 spans 15 amino acids. The CDR3 sequence is CASSLGLAGNNEQFF. CDR3 DNA sequence: TGTGCCAGCAGCTTAGGGCTAGCGGGGAACAATGAGCAGTTCTTC.

The CDR3 coding sequence is TGCGCCAGCAGCTTGGGGCCGGCAGGGAGTCCCTACGAGCAGTACTTC. Protein sequence: CASSLGPAGSPYEQYF. The genes are TRBV5-1 and TRBJ2-7; either TRBD1 or TRBD2 may supply D (5 bases each). Germline values: CDR1 SGHRS, CDR2 YFSETQ. The CDR3 covers 16 residues. Trimming cost V 0 bases and J 2 bases, with 15 bases left between them.

This chain joins TRBV7-9 and TRBJ1-1, with D possibly being TRBD1 (5 bases). Trimming removed 5 bases at V and 1 base at J, with 14 bases between. The CDR3 spans 15 residues. Germline CDR1 is SEHNR and CDR2 is FQNEAQ (reference sequence). Written as DNA, the CDR3 is TGTGCCAGCAGCCAAGGCGGACACTCGAACACTGAAGCTTTCTTT. Translated, it gives CASSQGGHSNTEAFF.

The V call is TRBV11-2, the J call TRBJ1-1, with D unresolved. Per the germline V gene, CDR1 is SGHAT and CDR2 is FQNNGV. The CDR3 extends over 14 amino acids. V was pared by 1 base and J by 4 bases, with 10 bases between. The CDR3 region has the DNA TGTGCCAGCAGCTTAGTAGGGCAGAGCACTGAAGCTTTCTTT. Amino acid sequence: CASSLVGQSTEAFF.

The genes are TRBV9 and TRBJ2-1; TRBD2 aligns across 13 bases. CDR1 is SGDLS and CDR2 is YYNGEE in the germline V gene. The length of the CDR3 is 16 residues. Trimming removed 0 bases from V and 10 bases from J; junction bases left unmatched: 7. The CDR3 DNA reads TGTGCCAGCAGCGTAGAACTAGCGGGAGGGGGTCGCGAGCAGTTCTTC. Encoded protein: CASSVELAGGGREQFF.

This clone appeared once. CDR3 region: CASSEVGDRTEAFF. In DNA form, the CDR3 reads TGTGCCAGCAGTGAAGTGGGGGACCGCACTGAAGCTTTCTTT. V gene TRBV25-1 combines with J gene TRBJ1-1; D might be TRBD1 (5 bases). CDR3 length: 14 residues. Per germline, CDR1 MGHDK and CDR2 SYGVNS. Trimming took off 2 bases at V and 4 bases at J, with 11 bases between the two ends.

In its sample, this clone was seen once. The chain joins TRBV5-1 to TRBJ1-1; D perhaps matches TRBD1 (5 bases). CDR1 and CDR2 from the germline V gene are SGHRS and YFSETQ. This CDR3 contains 14 residues. Trimming cost V 3 bases and J 6 bases, with 15 bases left between them. The CDR3 sequence is CASSWGTGGAEAFF. The CDR3 DNA is TGCGCCAGCAGCTGGGGGACTGGCGGGGCTGAAGCTTTCTTT.

V is TRBV6-5 and J is TRBJ2-2, with D possibly being TRBD2 (5 bases). CDR1 is MNHEY and CDR2 is SVGAGI in the germline V gene. Between the trimmed V and J ends, which lost 10 bases and 3 bases, there was a span of 12 bases. This CDR3 comprises 13 residues. The CDR3 reads CATPGVDTGELFF. The CDR3 DNA reads as TGTGCCACCCCCGGGGTGGACACCGGGGAGCTGTTTTTT.

This clone was seen just once. J is TRBJ2-7 and V is TRBV5-1; D call uncertain. Between the trimmed V and J ends, which lost 4 bases and 0 bases, there was a span of 11 bases. Germline CDR1 SGHRS, CDR2 YFSETQ. This CDR3 has 14 residues. CDR3: CASSPRTDSYEQYF. For the CDR3, the DNA is TGCGCCAGCAGCCCAAGGACGGACTCCTACGAGCAGTACTTC.

This clone came up once. The chain uses TRBV28 and TRBJ1-5; tentative D call: TRBD1 (6 bases). The germline gives CDR1 MDHEN, CDR2 SYDVKM. Trimming pared 2 bases from V and 4 bases from J, leaving 30 bases between. CDR3 length equals 21 residues. CDR3 bases: TGTGCCAGCAGTTTAATCTTGGGGTCGTCGGGGGGCGCCGACATTAATCAGCCCCAGCATTTT. Translated, it gives CASSLILGSSGGADINQPQHF. Variable domain in full (rest from reference TRBV28 and TRBJ1-5): DVKVTQSSRYLVKRTGEKVFLECVQDMDHENMFWYRQDPGLGLRLIYFSYDVKMKEKGDIPEGYSVSREKKERFSLILESASTNQTSMYLCASSLILGSSGGADINQPQHFGDGTRLSIL.

The chain carries TRBV9 and TRBJ1-4, with 9 bases aligning to TRBD1. Germline CDR1 SGDLS, CDR2 YYNGEE. This CDR3 contains 14 residues. After removal of 0 bases from V and 14 bases from J, the junction contained 8 bases not matched to a gene. The CDR3 spells CASSVAPGQGGLFF. Here the CDR3 DNA reads TGTGCCAGCAGCGTAGCCCCGGGACAGGGAGGGCTGTTTTTT.

This rearrangement joins TRBV4-2 to TRBJ2-7, with 14 bases that match TRBD2. Germline V gene data show CDR1 as LGHNA and CDR2 as YNFKEQ. The junction had 5 bases not matched to a gene; V was cut back by 2 bases and J by 2 bases. This CDR3 is built from 17 residues. In DNA form, the CDR3 reads TGTGCCAGCAGCCAACAGGGACTAGCGGGAGCCCCCTACGAGCAGTACTTC. Translated, it gives CASSQQGLAGAPYEQYF.

The chain recombines TRBV9 with TRBJ2-5; D might be TRBD1 (5 bases). In germline, CDR1 is SGDLS, CDR2 YYNGEE. V gave up 4 bases and J gave up 9 bases, with 16 bases separating them. This CDR3 contains 13 residues. In DNA, the CDR3 is TGTGCCAGCAGCTCCCAGGGTAGTCTGCCCCAGTACTTC. Its protein is CASSSQGSLPQYF.

V gene TRBV9 combines with J gene TRBJ1-6, with 9 bases aligning to TRBD1. CDR1 and CDR2 from the germline V gene are SGDLS and YYNGEE. Losses at the gene ends were 2 bases for V and 0 bases for J; bases not matched to a gene: 3. This CDR3 has 17 residues. The CDR3 region is CASSVGTGSSYNSPLHF. CDR3 sequence (DNA): TGTGCCAGCAGCGTCGGGACAGGGAGCTCCTATAATTCACCCCTCCACTTT.

The chain recombines TRBV5-6 with TRBJ2-3; TRBD2 aligns across 8 bases. The CDR3 has 17 amino acids. V shed 1 base, J shed 5 bases, and the junction held 12 bases outside the gene matches. The germline gives CDR1 SGHDT, CDR2 YYEEEE. In DNA, the CDR3 is TGTGCCAGCAGCTTGTTCCGCACGGGGGGGCGGGAAGATACGCAGTATTTT. This encodes CASSLFRTGGREDTQYF.

The gene calls are TRBV6-5 and TRBJ1-3; D unresolved. The CDR3 has 16 residues. V lost 2 bases and J lost 1, with 12 bases in between. In germline, CDR1 is MNHEY, CDR2 SVGAGI. Here the CDR3 reads CASSYGVHQSGNTIYF. CDR3 nucleotide sequence: TGTGCCAGCAGTTACGGGGTACATCAATCTGGAAACACCATATATTTT.

CDR3 nucleotides: TGTGCCAGTAGTCCTGGACTAGCGGGGTGGGGAAACACCGGGGAGCTGTTTTTT. Encoded protein: CASSPGLAGWGNTGELFF. J is TRBJ2-2 and V is TRBV19; TRBD2 matches at 12 bases. V shed 5 bases, J shed 2 bases, and the junction held 9 bases outside the gene matches. The V gene's germline CDR1 is LNHDA and CDR2 SQIVND (reference sequence). The CDR3 contains 18 residues.

The V gene is TRBV20-1, the J gene TRBJ2-3; 7 bases match TRBD2. V shed 3 bases and J 0 bases; nucleotides not matched to a gene: 6. The germline CDR1 and CDR2 sequences are DFQATT and SNEGSKA (reference sequence). The CDR3 is made up of 15 amino acids. Here the CDR3 reads CSASPAAGSTDTQYF. CDR3 sequence (DNA): TGCAGTGCTAGTCCCGCAGCGGGAAGCACAGATACGCAGTATTTT.

The J gene is TRBJ1-1, the V gene TRBV2; D is ambiguous. CDR1 is SNHLY, CDR2 FYNNEI, per germline. V was clipped by 4 bases and J by 3 bases, with 12 bases between them. The CDR3 runs to 14 residues. The CDR3, as DNA: TGTGCCAGCAGTGTTGGAGGCACCGACACTGAAGCTTTCTTT. Translation: CASSVGGTDTEAFF.